This T cell receptor (beta chain) was sequenced in a study of T cell changes during pregnancy in multiple sclerosis. Some clones are missing from TCRdb's copy, which holds only in-frame ones; the method was immunoSEQ multiplex PCR. The sample has around 80,000 clones; roughly 95% are singletons. This CDR3 is built from 15 residues. Germline V CDR1 and CDR2: SQVTM, ANQGSEA. The junction had 9 bases not matched to a gene; V was cut back by 1 base and J by 8 bases. The source of this sequence is a female donor with multiple sclerosis, enrolled in a pregnancy study. This rearrangement joins TRBV29-1 to TRBJ2-1; TRBD2 aligns across 9 bases. The sequencing here drew on peripheral blood, taken in the second trimester of pregnancy. The CDR3 protein is CSVEVRLAGPDEQFF. For the CDR3, the DNA is TGCAGCGTTGAAGTACGTCTAGCGGGACCGGATGAGCAGTTCTTC.